The clone carrying this T cell receptor beta chain was counted many times. V shed 3 bases and J 8 bases; nucleotides not matched to a gene: 9. The CDR3 runs 15 residues. Germline loops: CDR1 MDHEN, CDR2 SYDVKM. The data belong to a study of metastatic and nonmetastatic thyroid tumors. About the research overall: Patients with malignant and benign thyroid disease provided blood and tumor or nodule tissue, whose repertoires were compared.

Thyroid surgery had not been preceded by any treatment in any patient. Original data processing: Clinicopathological groups differed in CDR3, with these differences serving to build a distant-metastasis classifier for papillary thyroid cancer. TCRdb used MiXCR to call clones anew from the PCR reads. TCRdb, not the authors, supplied the V and J calls. This sample has 9,000 to 9,500 clones, with 29% found just once. This TCR was recovered from a female donor with papillary thyroid cancer or a benign thyroid nodule (not recorded which). Some clones in this sample may be carry-over from other donors' samples. The sample was tumor tissue. The chain is built from TRBV28 and TRBJ1-4; 7 bases map to TRBD1. CDR3 region: CASSFVTGAEEKLFF. The CDR3 DNA reads TGTGCCAGCAGTTTCGTAACAGGGGCGGAAGAAAAACTGTTTTTT.